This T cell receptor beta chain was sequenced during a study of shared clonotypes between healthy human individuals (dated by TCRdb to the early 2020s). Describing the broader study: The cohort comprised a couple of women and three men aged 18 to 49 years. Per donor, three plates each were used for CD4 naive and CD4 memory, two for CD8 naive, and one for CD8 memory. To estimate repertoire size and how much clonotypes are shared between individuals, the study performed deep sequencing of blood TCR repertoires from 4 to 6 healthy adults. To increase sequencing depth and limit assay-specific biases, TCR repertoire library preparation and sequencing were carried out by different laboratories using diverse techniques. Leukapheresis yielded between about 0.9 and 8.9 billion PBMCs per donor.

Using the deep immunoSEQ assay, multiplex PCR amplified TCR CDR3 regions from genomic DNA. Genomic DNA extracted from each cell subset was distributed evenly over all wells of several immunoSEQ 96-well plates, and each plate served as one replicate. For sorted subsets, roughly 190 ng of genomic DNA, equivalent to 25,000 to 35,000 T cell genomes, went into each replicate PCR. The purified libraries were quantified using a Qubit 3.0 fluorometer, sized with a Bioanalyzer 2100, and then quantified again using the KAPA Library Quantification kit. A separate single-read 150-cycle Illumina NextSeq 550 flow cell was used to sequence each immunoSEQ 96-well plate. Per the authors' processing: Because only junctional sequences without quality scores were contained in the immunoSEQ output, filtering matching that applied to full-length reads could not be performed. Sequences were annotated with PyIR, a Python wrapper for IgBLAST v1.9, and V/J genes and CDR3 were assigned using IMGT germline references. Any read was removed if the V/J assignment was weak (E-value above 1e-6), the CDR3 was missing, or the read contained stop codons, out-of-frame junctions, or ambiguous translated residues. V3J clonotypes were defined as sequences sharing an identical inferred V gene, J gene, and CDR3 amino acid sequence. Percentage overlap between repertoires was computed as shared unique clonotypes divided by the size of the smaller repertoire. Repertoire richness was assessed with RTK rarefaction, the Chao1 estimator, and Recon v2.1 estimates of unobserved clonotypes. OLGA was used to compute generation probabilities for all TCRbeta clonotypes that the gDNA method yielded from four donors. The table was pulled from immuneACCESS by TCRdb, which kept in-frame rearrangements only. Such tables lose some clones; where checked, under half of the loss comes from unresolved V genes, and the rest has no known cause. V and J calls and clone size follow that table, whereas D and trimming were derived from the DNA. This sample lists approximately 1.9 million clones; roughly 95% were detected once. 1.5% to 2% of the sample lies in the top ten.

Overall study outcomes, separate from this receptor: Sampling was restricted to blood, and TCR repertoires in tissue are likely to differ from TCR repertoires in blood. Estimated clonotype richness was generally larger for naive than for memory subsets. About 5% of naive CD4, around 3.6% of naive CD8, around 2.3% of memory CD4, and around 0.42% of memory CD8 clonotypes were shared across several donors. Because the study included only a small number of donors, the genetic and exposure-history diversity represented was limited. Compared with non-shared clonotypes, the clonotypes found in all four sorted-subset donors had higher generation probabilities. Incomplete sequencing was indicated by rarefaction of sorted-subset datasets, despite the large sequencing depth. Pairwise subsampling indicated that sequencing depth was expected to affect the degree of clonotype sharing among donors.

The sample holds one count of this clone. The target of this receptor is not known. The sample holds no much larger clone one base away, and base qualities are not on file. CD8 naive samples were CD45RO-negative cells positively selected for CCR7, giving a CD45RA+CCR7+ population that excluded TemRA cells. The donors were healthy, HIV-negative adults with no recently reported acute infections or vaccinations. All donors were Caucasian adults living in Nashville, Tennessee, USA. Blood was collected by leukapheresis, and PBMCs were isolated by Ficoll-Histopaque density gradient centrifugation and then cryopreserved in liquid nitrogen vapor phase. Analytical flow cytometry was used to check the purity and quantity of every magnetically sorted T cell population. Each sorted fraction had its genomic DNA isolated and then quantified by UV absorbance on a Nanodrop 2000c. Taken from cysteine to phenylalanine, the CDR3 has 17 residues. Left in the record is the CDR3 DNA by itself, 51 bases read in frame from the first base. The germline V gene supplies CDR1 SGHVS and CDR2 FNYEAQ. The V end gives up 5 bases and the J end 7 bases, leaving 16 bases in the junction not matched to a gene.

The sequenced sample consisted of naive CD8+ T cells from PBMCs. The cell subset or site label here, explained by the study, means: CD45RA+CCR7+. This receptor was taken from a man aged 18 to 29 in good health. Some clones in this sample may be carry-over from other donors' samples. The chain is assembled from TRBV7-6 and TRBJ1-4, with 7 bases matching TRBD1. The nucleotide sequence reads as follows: TGTGCCAGCAGCCCTAACTTACTGACAGGGTGGGGTGAAAAACTGTTTTTT. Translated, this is CASSPNLLTGWGEKLFF.